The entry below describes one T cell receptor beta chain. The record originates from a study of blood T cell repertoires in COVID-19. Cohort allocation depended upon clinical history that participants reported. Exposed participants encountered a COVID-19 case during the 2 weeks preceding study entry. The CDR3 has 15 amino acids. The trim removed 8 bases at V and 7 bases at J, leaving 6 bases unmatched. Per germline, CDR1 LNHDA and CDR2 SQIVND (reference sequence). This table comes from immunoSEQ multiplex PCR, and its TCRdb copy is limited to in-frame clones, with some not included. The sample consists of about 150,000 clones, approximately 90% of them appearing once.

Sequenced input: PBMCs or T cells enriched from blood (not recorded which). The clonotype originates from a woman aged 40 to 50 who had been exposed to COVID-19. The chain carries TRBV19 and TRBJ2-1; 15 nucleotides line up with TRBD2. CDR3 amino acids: CASAAGTSGGNEQFF. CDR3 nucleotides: TGTGCCAGTGCGGCAGGGACTAGCGGGGGGAATGAGCAGTTCTTC.